The 8 T cell receptor beta chains below all came from one sample that was sequenced in a study of T-cell reconstitution after alpha-beta-depleted transplantation in children. Unique molecular identifiers were built into the TCRbeta library. One entry per CDR3 protein, called by TCRdb with MiXCR from the PCR reads. Of 200,000 to 300,000 distinct CDR3 sequences listed, under 30% are singletons. Sequenced material: PBMCs, taken before TCRalphabeta/CD19-depleted stem cell transplant. The receptor source for this set is a girl aged 2-15 years with Fanconi anemia, due to receive a stem cell transplant.

This clonotype was picked up many times. CDR3 sequence: CASSHGTGSGDEQFF. CDR3 DNA: TGTGCCAGCAGCCACGGGACAGGGAGTGGCGATGAGCAGTTCTTC. The chain has TRBV7-2 and TRBJ2-1; TRBD1 matches 9 bases. Looked up from germline, CDR1 is SGHTA and CDR2 is FQGNSA. The V and J ends lost 5 bases and 8 bases, in that order; junction bases with no gene match: 10. The CDR3 is 15 residues long.

This clonotype was detected ten times or more. The chain is built from TRBV15 and TRBJ2-7; tentatively, D is TRBD1 or TRBD2 (5 bases each). CDR3 size: 15 residues. The germline V and J ends were trimmed by 1 base and 4 bases, with 14 bases remaining between them. Germline CDR1 is LNHNV and CDR2 is YYDKDF (reference sequence). The CDR3 nucleotides read TGTGCCACCAGCAGAGCGCTAGTTGGGGGATACGAGCAGTACTTC. Its protein product is CATSRALVGGYEQYF.

This clonotype was counted a few times. This chain joins TRBV5-1 and TRBJ2-3, with TRBD2 matching over 10 bases. The CDR3 has 16 residues. With V trimmed by 2 bases and J by 4 bases, 7 bases remained unmatched. CDR1 is SGHRS, CDR2 YFSETQ, per germline. The DNA of the CDR3 is TGCGCCAGCAGCTTCGCCGGGACTAGCGTCCCAGATACGCAGTATTTT. Its translation is CASSFAGTSVPDTQYF. The full variable domain, rest sourced from reference TRBV5-1 and TRBJ2-3, is KAGVTQTPRYLIKTRGQQVTLSCSPISGHRSVSWYQQTPGQGLQFLFEYFSETQRNKGNFPGRFSGRQFSNSRSEMNVSTLELGDSALYLCASSFAGTSVPDTQYFGPGTRLTVL.

This chain links TRBV20-1 with TRBJ2-1, with D possibly called TRBD1 or TRBD2 (5 bases each). The germline V gene encodes CDR1 DFQATT and CDR2 SNEGSKA (reference sequence). Deletions cut 3 bases from V and 6 bases from J, with 12 bases between. This CDR3 has 13 residues. In nucleotides, the CDR3 is TGCAGTGCTAGGCGTGGGGGTATCAATGAGCAGTTCTTC. This translates into CSARRGGINEQFF.

This clonotype was counted between two and nine times. The chain has TRBV2 and TRBJ2-7, with TRBD1 as a possible D gene (5 bases). Germline CDR1 and CDR2: SNHLY and FYNNEI. V gave up 7 bases and J gave up 6 bases, with 13 bases separating them. This CDR3 region has 12 residues. The chain's CDR3 is CASIGVGVEQYF. CDR3 sequence (DNA): TGTGCCAGCATAGGGGTAGGGGTCGAGCAGTACTTC.

This chain joins TRBV4-2 and TRBJ2-1; 10 nucleotides line up with TRBD1. V lost 4 bases and J lost 2; bases outside the gene matches: 14. The CDR3 runs 19 residues. Germline CDR1 and CDR2: LGHNA and YNFKEQ. The CDR3 sequence is CASSRPGTGETTTYNEQFF. The CDR3 bases are TGTGCCAGCAGCCGCCCCGGGACAGGGGAAACTACAACCTACAATGAGCAGTTCTTC.

This clonotype was recorded at least ten times. The chain is built from TRBV29-1 and TRBJ2-5, with TRBD1 as a possible D gene (5 bases). Trimming removed 6 bases at V and 4 bases at J, with 9 bases between. Germline V gene lookup returns CDR1 SQVTM and CDR2 ANQGSEA. The length of the CDR3 is 11 residues. The CDR3 spells CSVRTSETQYF. The CDR3 DNA reads TGCAGCGTCCGGACATCAGAGACCCAGTACTTC.

About this clonotype itself: An end of the junction does not agree with germline; a read error may underlie this. V and J are TRBV7-3 and TRBJ2-1; TRBD2 matches 12 bases. Germline V CDR1 and CDR2: SGHTA, FQGTGA. This CDR3 has 14 residues. The CDR3 DNA follows: TGTGCCAGCAGCTTAGGACTAGCGGGAACCCCCTGCGACTTC. Encoded protein: CASSLGLAGTPCDF.